This TCR beta chain comes out of a study of blood T cell repertoires in COVID-19. Study in general: Donors in the United States, Italy and Spain gave samples during acute or convalescent COVID-19. From T cells, B-cell-depleted T cells, or PBMCs came the material, which was cDNA or gDNA.

The CDR3 sequence is 15 residues long. Germline assignment: CDR1 LGHDT and CDR2 YNNKEL (reference sequence). The J segment lost 9 bases and the V segment lost 5 bases, leaving 11 bases of the junction unmatched. Original handling: Reference gene primers were amplified, and this amplification served to estimate nucleated cell counts. Profiling relied on immunoSEQ multiplex PCR, and the TCRdb table lists in-frame clones only, not all of them. The V and J calls and the clone size are those of that table, but D and trimming were determined from the DNA. The sample has roughly 67,000 clones, around 82% seen once.

Sequenced material: peripheral blood. The J gene is TRBJ2-1, the V gene TRBV3-1 (or the pseudogene TRBV3-2), with 9 nucleotides matching TRBD2. The sequence was obtained from a man aged 45-65 years with active COVID-19. CDR3 in amino acids: CASSTHGGRAPEQFF. CDR3 nucleotides: TGTGCCAGCAGCACCCATGGCGGGAGGGCGCCTGAGCAGTTCTTC.